The 3 T cell receptor beta chains in this list originate from one sample, sequenced in a study of blood T cell repertoires in COVID-19. The table came from immunoSEQ multiplex PCR; TCRdb's copy has only in-frame clones and leaves some out. Of 310,000 or so clones in the sample, over 75% are singletons; the top ten hold 10%. Material for sequencing was PBMCs or T cells enriched from blood (not recorded which). The receptors come from a woman aged 18-35 years who had recovered from COVID-19.

This clone occurred once. This chain links TRBV7-9 with TRBJ2-3; 10 positions match TRBD2. Trimming at V came to 4 bases and at J to 5 bases, leaving 15 bases not matched to a gene. The CDR3 runs to 18 residues. Germline-derived CDR1 and CDR2 are SEHNR and FQNEAQ (reference sequence). In DNA, the CDR3 is TGTGCCAGCAGCTGGGCCGGGACTAGCGACCCCGGCCAAGATACGCAGTATTTT. It translates to CASSWAGTSDPGQDTQYF.

V is TRBV18 and J is TRBJ1-2; a possible D gene is TRBD1 (5 bases). CDR1 and CDR2 from the germline V gene are KGHSH and LQKENI. Trimming pared 3 bases from V and 3 bases from J, leaving 11 bases between. This CDR3 spans 14 amino acids. CDR3 bases: TGTGCCAGCTCACCGGACACGTCGGACTATGGCTACACCTTC. Translating gives CASSPDTSDYGYTF.

V and J are TRBV19 and TRBJ2-7, with D possibly matching TRBD2 (5 bases). V was shortened by 3 bases and J by 2 bases, with 11 bases between the two germline ends. CDR1 and CDR2 (germline): LNHDA, SQIVND (reference sequence). The CDR3 has 14 amino acids. The DNA for the CDR3 is TGTGCCAGTAGTATGGATCCGGGGACCTACGAGCAGTACTTC. The encoded protein is CASSMDPGTYEQYF. Full variable domain (remainder filled in from reference TRBV19 and TRBJ2-7): DGGITQSPKYLFRKEGQNVTLSCEQNLNHDAMYWYRQDPGQGLRLIYYSQIVNDFQKGDIAEGYSVSREKKESFPLTVTSAQKNPTAFYLCASSMDPGTYEQYFGPGTRLTVT.